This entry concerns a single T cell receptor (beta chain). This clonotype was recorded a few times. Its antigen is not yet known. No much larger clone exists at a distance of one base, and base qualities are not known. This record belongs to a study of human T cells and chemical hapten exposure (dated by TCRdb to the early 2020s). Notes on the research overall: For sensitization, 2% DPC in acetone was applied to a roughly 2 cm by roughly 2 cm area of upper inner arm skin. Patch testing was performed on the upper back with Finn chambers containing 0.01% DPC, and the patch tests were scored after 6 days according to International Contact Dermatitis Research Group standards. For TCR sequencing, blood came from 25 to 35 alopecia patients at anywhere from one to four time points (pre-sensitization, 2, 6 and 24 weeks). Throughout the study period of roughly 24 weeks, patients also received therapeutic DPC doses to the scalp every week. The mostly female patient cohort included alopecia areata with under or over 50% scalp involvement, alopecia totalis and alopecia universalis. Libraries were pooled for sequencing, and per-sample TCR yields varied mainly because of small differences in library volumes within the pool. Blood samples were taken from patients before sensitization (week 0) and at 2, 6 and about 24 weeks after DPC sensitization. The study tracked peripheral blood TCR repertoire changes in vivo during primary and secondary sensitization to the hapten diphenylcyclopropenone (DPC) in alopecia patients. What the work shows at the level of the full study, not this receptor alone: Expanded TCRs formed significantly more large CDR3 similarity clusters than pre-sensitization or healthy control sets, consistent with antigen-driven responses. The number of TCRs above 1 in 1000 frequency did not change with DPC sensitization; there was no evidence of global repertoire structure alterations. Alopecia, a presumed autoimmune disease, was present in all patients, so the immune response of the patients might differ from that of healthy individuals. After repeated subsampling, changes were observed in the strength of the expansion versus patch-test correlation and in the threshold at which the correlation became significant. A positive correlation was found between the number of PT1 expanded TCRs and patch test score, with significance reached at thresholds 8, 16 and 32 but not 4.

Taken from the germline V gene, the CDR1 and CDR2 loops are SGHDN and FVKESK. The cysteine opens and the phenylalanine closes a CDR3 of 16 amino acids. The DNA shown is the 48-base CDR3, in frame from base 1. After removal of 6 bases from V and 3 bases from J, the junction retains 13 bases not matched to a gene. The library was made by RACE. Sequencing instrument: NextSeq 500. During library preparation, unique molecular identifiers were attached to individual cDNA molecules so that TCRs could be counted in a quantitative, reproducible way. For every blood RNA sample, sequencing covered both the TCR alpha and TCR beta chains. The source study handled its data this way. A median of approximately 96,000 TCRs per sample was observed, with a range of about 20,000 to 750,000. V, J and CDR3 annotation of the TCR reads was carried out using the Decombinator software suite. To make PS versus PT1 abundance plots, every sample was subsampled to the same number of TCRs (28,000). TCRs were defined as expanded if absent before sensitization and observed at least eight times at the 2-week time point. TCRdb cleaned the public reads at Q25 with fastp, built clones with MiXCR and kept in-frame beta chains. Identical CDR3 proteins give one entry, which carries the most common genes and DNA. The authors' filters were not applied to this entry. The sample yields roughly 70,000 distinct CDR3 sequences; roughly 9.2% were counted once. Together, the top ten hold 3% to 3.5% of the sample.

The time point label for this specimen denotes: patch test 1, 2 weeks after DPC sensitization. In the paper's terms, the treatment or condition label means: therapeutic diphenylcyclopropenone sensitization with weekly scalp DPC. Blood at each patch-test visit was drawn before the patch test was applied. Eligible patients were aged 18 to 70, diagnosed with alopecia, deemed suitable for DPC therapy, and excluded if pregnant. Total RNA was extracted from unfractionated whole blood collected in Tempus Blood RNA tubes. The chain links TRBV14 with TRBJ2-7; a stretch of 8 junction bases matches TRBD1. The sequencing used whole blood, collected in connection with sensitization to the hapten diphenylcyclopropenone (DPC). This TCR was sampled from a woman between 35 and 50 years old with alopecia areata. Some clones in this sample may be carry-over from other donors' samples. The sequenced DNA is TGTGCCAGCAGTCCTCTATCCGACAGGGGATTCTACGAGCAGTACTTC. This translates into CASSPLSDRGFYEQYF.